These 9 T cell receptor beta chains share one sample of origin, sequenced in a study of blood T cell repertoires in COVID-19. Repertoires were generated with immunoSEQ multiplex PCR, while TCRdb's copy carries only in-frame clones and drops some. The data show about 70,000 clones, around 89% seen once. Sequenced material: peripheral blood. The source is a human donor in a cohort sampled during active COVID-19.

V gene TRBV11-3 combines with J gene TRBJ2-3; 10 bases match TRBD2. The V gene's germline CDR1 is SGHNT and CDR2 YENEEA. V was pared by 4 bases and J by 1 base, with 5 bases of the junction left unmatched. This CDR3 region has 16 residues. The CDR3 DNA sequence: TGTGCCAGCAGCTACCGAGCGGGAGGGGGCACAGATACGCAGTATTTT. As protein: CASSYRAGGGTDTQYF. Full variable domain (rest looked up from reference TRBV11-3 and TRBJ2-3): EAGVVQSPRYKIIEKKQPVAFWCNPISGHNTLYWYLQNLGQGPELLIRYENEEAVDDSQLPKDRFSAERLKGVDSTLKIQPAELGDSAVYLCASSYRAGGGTDTQYFGPGTRLTVL.

This clone was counted once. The J gene is TRBJ2-1, the V gene TRBV11-2; TRBD2 matches 7 bases. The CDR3 runs 15 residues. Germline V gene data show CDR1 as SGHAT and CDR2 as FQNNGV. The ends lost 2 bases at V and 4 bases at J; junction bases unmatched: 5. The chain's CDR3 is CASSLTGGIYNEQFF. The CDR3 DNA sequence: TGTGCCAGCAGCTTAACGGGAGGAATTTACAATGAGCAGTTCTTC.

This clone came up once. V is TRBV6-1 and J is TRBJ1-2, with TRBD1 identical over 9 bases. The CDR3 is made up of 16 amino acids. Germline-derived CDR1 and CDR2 are MNHNS and SASEGT. With 1 base clipped from V and 6 bases from J, the junction kept 9 bases outside the gene matches. In nucleotides, the CDR3 is TGTGCCAGCAGTGAAGAAACCGGGACAGGGTTCGATGGCTACACCTTC. Its protein is CASSEETGTGFDGYTF.

V gene TRBV9 combines with J gene TRBJ2-1; TRBD2 matches at 9 bases. This CDR3 is 18 amino acids long. CDR1 is SGDLS and CDR2 is YYNGEE in the germline V gene. The V segment lost 0 bases and the J segment 7 bases; nucleotides outside the gene matches: 14. The CDR3 DNA sequence: TGTGCCAGCAGCGTAGGCCCTCTGGCGGGAGGGCCACCTAATGAGCAGTTCTTC. This gives the protein CASSVGPLAGGPPNEQFF. Variable domain in full (rest from reference TRBV9 and TRBJ2-1): DSGVTQTPKHLITATGQRVTLRCSPRSGDLSVYWYQQSLDQGLQFLIQYYNGEERAKGNILERFSAQQFPDLHSELNLSSLELGDSALYFCASSVGPLAGGPPNEQFFGPGTRLTVL.

The chain has TRBV24-1 and TRBJ2-6, with TRBD1 matching 7 bases. The J segment lost 0 bases and the V segment lost 5 bases, leaving 18 bases of the junction unmatched. The CDR3 is 21 residues long. Germline V CDR1 and CDR2: KGHDR, SFDVKD. This CDR3 is CATSGPNFNGQANSGANVLTF. CDR3 in DNA: TGTGCCACCAGTGGTCCAAATTTTAACGGACAGGCCAACTCTGGGGCCAACGTCCTGACTTTC.

This clone was recorded only once. V is TRBV6-6 and J is TRBJ2-5; D remains unclear. The DNA matches TRBJ2-7 better at its end, which makes the J call doubtful. The CDR3 has 11 amino acids. The germline CDR1 and CDR2 sequences are MNHNY and SVGAGI (reference sequence). Here the CDR3 DNA reads TGTGCCAGCGCCGTCACCTACGAGCAGTACTTC. This codes for CASAVTYEQYF.

The chain recombines TRBV5-1 with TRBJ2-3; D remains unclear. Germline V gene lookup returns CDR1 SGHRS and CDR2 YFSETQ. With 2 bases removed from V and 0 bases from J, the gap between germline ends came to 10 bases. This CDR3 has 15 amino acids. The chain's CDR3 is CASSFAAFSTDTQYF. As DNA, the CDR3 is TGCGCCAGCAGCTTTGCAGCGTTTAGCACAGATACGCAGTATTTT.

The V call is TRBV7-2, the J call TRBJ2-7, with 7 bases identical to TRBD2. The trim removed 5 bases at V and 4 bases at J, leaving 8 bases unmatched. Germline CDR1 SGHTA, CDR2 FQGNSA. The CDR3 is made up of 14 amino acids. CDR3 in DNA: TGTGCCAGCAGCCCCGGTAGCGGGCGATACGAGCAGTACTTC. Translated: CASSPGSGRYEQYF.

The CDR3 sequence: CASSSTGSTDTQYF. The CDR3 region has the DNA TGTGCCAGCAGCTCAACAGGTAGCACAGATACGCAGTATTTT. The chain uses TRBV7-9 and TRBJ2-3; possibly TRBD1 for D (5 bases). Trimming left V 4 bases short and J 0 bases short, with 8 bases between. Germline-derived CDR1 and CDR2 are SEHNR and FQNEAQ (reference sequence). The length of the CDR3 is 14 residues.